This note documents a single T cell receptor beta chain sequence. This receptor's antigen is unknown. It has no much larger one-base neighbor in the sample; base qualities were not kept. This record comes from a study of CD8+ T cells in alopecia areata (dated by TCRdb to the late 2010s). For the study in its entirety: Treated patients were enrolled in an open-label pilot trial of oral tofacitinib, 5 to 10 mg twice daily, for moderate-to-severe alopecia areata. Patients stayed on tofacitinib for 6 to 18 months and then had 6 months of follow-up off drug so that delayed response and recurrence could be assessed. To study T cell clonal expansion in alopecia areata, the researchers applied high-throughput TCRbeta sequencing to both the C3H/HeJ mouse model and human patients. In humans, TCRbeta sequencing was performed on scalp tissue and on sorted CD4+ and CD8+ peripheral blood T cells from healthy controls and from patients with patchy or totalis/universalis alopecia areata. Biopsies were taken from tofacitinib-treated patients at baseline and again at 4 and 24 weeks into treatment, and several of those patients also had a later scalp biopsy. Scalp clonality was compared across normal scalp (n=4), patchy alopecia areata scalp (n=8), and alopecia totalis/universalis scalp (n=8). RNA was obtained with the PAXgene miRNA kit for fixed scalp, the miRNeasy kit for PBMCs, and the RNeasy kit for mouse skin. TCRbeta CDR3 regions were amplified by immunoSEQ multiplex PCR using 35 Vbeta forward and 13 Jbeta reverse primers.

Libraries came from the immunoSEQ multiplex PCR assay. For TCR sequencing, RNA was extracted from every sample and reverse transcribed into cDNA to serve as template. SuperScript III was used to make first-strand cDNA, primed with a 2:1 mix of oligo-dT and random hexamers. A synthetic immune receptor repertoire was used to assess amplification bias, and residual bias was removed computationally. Turning to the authors' computational methods: After raw reads were preprocessed to remove errors, the CDR3 was defined following IMGT conventions as running from the conserved cysteine to phenylalanine. Clonality was computed as 1 minus the Shannon entropy, with the entropy normalized by log2 of the number of productive unique TCRs. CD4 or CD8 identity of scalp clones was inferred by cross-referencing scalp TCRbeta sequences with sorted blood CD4 and CD8 repertoires. TCRdb holds this immuneACCESS table with in-frame rearrangements only. Some clones are missing; in checked studies, unresolved V genes explain under half, and the rest has no known cause. V, J and clone size are taken as reported in that table, and D and trimming were inferred from the DNA itself. The sample data list 150,000 or so clones, and about 89% of these were observed just once. The leading ten clones occupy about 16% of the sample.

CDR1 and CDR2, per the germline V gene, are SQVTM and ANQGSEA. The trim is 5 bases for V and 7 bases for J, with a gap of 14 bases between the germline ends. The CDR3 runs 12 amino acids, cysteine and phenylalanine included. The DNA shown is the 36-base CDR3, in frame from base 1. The paper's findings and limits, for the study overall: Shared TCR sequences between patients were less evident than in mice, which may be partly attributable to HLA diversity in the patient population. Scalp TCR repertoire analysis is complicated because resident alphabeta T cells in normal human skin are also sequenced, whereas mouse skin is dominated by gammadelta T cells. Compared with normal scalp, lesional scalp had higher clonality and more expanded CD8+ clones, particularly in alopecia totalis/universalis, a pattern that suggests antigenic drive.

The time point label here, explained by the study, means: baseline before oral tofacitinib. Lesional scalp punch biopsies and peripheral blood were collected from alopecia areata patients. PBMCs were isolated by density centrifugation and stained for CD3, CD4 and CD8, and CD4+ and CD8+ T cells were sorted on a FACSAria. The V and J segments used are TRBV29-1 and TRBJ2-5, with TRBD2 perhaps the D gene, on 6 matching bases. The TCR originated in a human donor with alopecia areata. The source material was CD8+ T cells sorted from blood, sampled at week 0. The nucleotide sequence reads TGCAGCGTTTCGGGAGCGGAGGGGACCCAGTACTTC. Its coded protein is CSVSGAEGTQYF.